Sequencing of this TCR beta chain was carried out in a study of identical twins. Study conclusions and caveats: Invariant MAIT and iNKT cells could partly confound zero-insertion analyses. Models underestimated TCR alpha sharing (out-of-frame) in monozygotic twins.

TCRdb re-called the 5' RACE reads with MiXCR, one entry per CDR3 protein. The data hold about 250,000 distinct CDR3 sequences, with roughly an eighth observed a single time. This clonotype was counted at least ten times. Its cognate antigen is unknown. The sample comprised memory (CD45RO+) T cells sorted from blood. This clonotype was obtained from a woman younger than 35 in good health.

CDR3 in DNA: TGCGCCAGCAGTCCTAACGACCCCCTCGAGCAGTACTTC. It is translated as CASSPNDPLEQYF. V is TRBV5-1 and J is TRBJ2-7; D ambiguous. Trimming cost V 5 bases and J 6 bases, with 15 bases left between them. The CDR3 extends over 13 amino acids. Germline V gives CDR1 SGHRS, CDR2 YFSETQ. The variable domain in full, completed from reference TRBV5-1 and TRBJ2-7, reads KAGVTQTPRYLIKTRGQQVTLSCSPISGHRSVSWYQQTPGQGLQFLFEYFSETQRNKGNFPGRFSGRQFSNSRSEMNVSTLELGDSALYLCASSPNDPLEQYFGPGTRLTVT.